The 25 T cell receptor beta chains in this list originate from one sample, sequenced in a study of a mutant IDH1 vaccine in newly diagnosed glioma. These receptors have no known antigen. Profiled with immunoSEQ multiplex PCR; TCRdb holds only in-frame clones, not every one. Seen here are under 150,000 clones, about 80% observed once, and the top ten hold 5.5%. Time point meaning: week 11, during vaccination. In every dose of vaccine, 300 ug of mutant IDH1 20-mer peptide was given alongside topical imiquimod. The sequencing used PBMCs, collected from a glioma patient whose treatment included an IDH1 peptide vaccine. The receptor set was obtained from a man in his forties with glioma.

This clone was seen many times. This chain links TRBV6-1 with TRBJ2-5; D not resolved. The CDR3 is 15 residues long. Per germline, CDR1 MNHNS and CDR2 SASEGT. V lost 1 base and J 4 bases, leaving 13 bases between the germline ends. The CDR3 spells CASSEGAGSIETQYF. The CDR3 DNA sequence: TGTGCCAGCAGTGAAGGGGCAGGTTCCATAGAGACCCAGTACTTC.

This chain connects TRBV29-1 to TRBJ2-2, with TRBD2 as a possible D gene (5 bases). Trimming took off 7 bases at V and 7 bases at J, with 13 bases between the two ends. CDR3 length equals 12 residues. CDR1 SQVTM and CDR2 ANQGSEA come from the germline V gene. CDR3 in amino acids: CSGGQVVGELFF. The DNA for the CDR3 is TGCAGCGGCGGGCAGGTCGTCGGGGAGCTGTTTTTT.

The chain links TRBV6-1 to TRBJ2-1, with TRBD2 identical over 8 bases. CDR3 length: 14 residues. Germline-derived CDR1 and CDR2 are MNHNS and SASEGT. Unmatched junction bases numbered 9, after V lost 10 bases and J lost 4 bases. The CDR3 sequence: CATLSGSRYNEQFF. DNA of the CDR3: TGTGCCACCTTAAGCGGGAGCCGTTACAATGAGCAGTTCTTC.

The chain combines TRBV30 with TRBJ1-1; 8 bases fit TRBD1. CDR3 length equals 14 residues. V gave up 1 base and J gave up 1 base; unmatched junction bases: 2. Germline loops: CDR1 GTSNPN, CDR2 SVGIG (reference sequence). The CDR3 region is CAWSGGQGNTEAFF. For the CDR3, the DNA is TGTGCCTGGAGTGGCGGACAGGGGAACACTGAAGCTTTCTTT.

V gene TRBV28 combines with J gene TRBJ1-2; TRBD1 agrees at 10 bases. This CDR3 comprises 15 residues. In germline, CDR1 is MDHEN, CDR2 SYDVKM. With V trimmed by 5 bases and J by 5 bases, 8 bases remained unmatched. CDR3 sequence (DNA): TGTGCCAGCAGTATCGTTGGACAGGGGGTTTATGGCTACACCTTC. As protein: CASSIVGQGVYGYTF.

The CDR3 sequence is CASSETRPEDTQYF. In DNA, the CDR3 is TGTGCCAGCAGTGAAACCCGACCAGAAGATACGCAGTATTTT. The genes are TRBV6-1 and TRBJ2-3; D is unresolved. Germline V gives CDR1 MNHNS, CDR2 SASEGT. V lost 2 bases and J 5 bases, leaving 11 bases between the germline ends. This CDR3 has 14 amino acids.

The chain couples TRBV14 to TRBJ1-6; D might be TRBD1 (6 bases). V was shortened by 3 bases and J by 10 bases, with 13 bases between the two germline ends. The germline V gene has CDR1 SGHDN and CDR2 FVKESK. CDR3 length: 14 residues. As DNA, the CDR3 is TGTGCCAGCAGCCAGGGGGGGGCACCCTCACCCCTCCACTTT. Translated, it gives CASSQGGAPSPLHF.

This clone was picked up one time. This chain connects TRBV7-6 to TRBJ2-3, with 9 bases matching TRBD2. CDR1 is SGHVS, CDR2 FNYEAQ, per germline. CDR3 length equals 17 residues. With V trimmed by 5 bases and J by 3 bases, 12 bases remained unmatched. The CDR3 DNA reads as TGTGCCAGCAGCCCACCCATAGCGGGAGAGGCGACAGATACGCAGTATTTT. The encoded protein is CASSPPIAGEATDTQYF.

Details on this clone: This CDR3 is also generated by other DNA sequences in the sample. The genes are TRBV28 and TRBJ1-1; no clear D gene. V gave up 6 bases and J gave up 2 bases, with 4 bases separating them. CDR3 length equals 11 residues. The germline V gene has CDR1 MDHEN and CDR2 SYDVKM. This chain's CDR3 is CASRLNTEAFF. The CDR3 DNA is TGTGCCAGCAGGCTAAACACTGAAGCTTTCTTT.

V usage is TRBV29-1 and J usage is TRBJ2-7; tentatively, D is TRBD1 (5 bases). From germline, CDR1 is SQVTM and CDR2 ANQGSEA. V lost 6 bases and J 5 bases, leaving 17 bases between the germline ends. There are 13 residues in the CDR3. CDR3 sequence reads: CSVGRGRGHEQYF. The CDR3 bases are TGCAGCGTCGGACGCGGTAGGGGCCACGAGCAGTACTTC.

This clone was observed a handful of times. The V call is TRBV6-6, the J call TRBJ1-5; D may be TRBD1 (6 bases). V lost 4 bases and J 5 bases, leaving 12 bases between the germline ends. In germline, CDR1 is MNHNY, CDR2 SVGAGI (reference sequence). The CDR3 has 14 amino acids. CDR3 nucleotides: TGTGCCAGCAGTTCCGGGACATTCCATCAGCCCCAGCATTTT. It codes for CASSSGTFHQPQHF.

J is TRBJ1-5 and V is TRBV10-3; the match to TRBD1 covers 9 bases. Germline V gene sequence: CDR1 ENHRY, CDR2 SYGVKD. This CDR3 spans 15 amino acids. J lost 7 bases, V lost 3 bases, and 7 bases had no gene match. CDR3 nucleotide sequence: TGTGCCATCAGTGACCCGGGACAGGGACGGCAGCCCCAGCATTTT. It codes for CAISDPGQGRQPQHF.

The chain recombines TRBV10-3 with TRBJ2-3; possibly TRBD1 for D (5 bases). CDR3 size: 15 residues. The germline gives CDR1 ENHRY, CDR2 SYGVKD. Trimming left V 10 bases short and J 1 base short, with 18 bases between. CDR3 sequence: CATTSGLRGTDTQYF. CDR3 bases: TGTGCCACAACCTCAGGGCTCCGGGGCACAGATACGCAGTATTTT.

The chain is built from TRBV27 and TRBJ2-1; no reliable D call. The V and J ends lost 4 bases and 7 bases respectively, with 11 bases between them. The CDR3 is made up of 13 amino acids. The V gene's germline CDR1 is MNHEY and CDR2 SMNVEV (reference sequence). CDR3 protein: CASSSLGRNEQFF. CDR3 DNA: TGTGCCAGCAGTTCGCTGGGAAGGAATGAGCAGTTCTTC.

This chain connects TRBV30 to TRBJ1-1; tentatively, D is TRBD1 (6 bases). The length of the CDR3 is 13 residues. Trimming stripped 4 bases from V and 8 bases from J, with 17 bases between. The germline V gene has CDR1 GTSNPN and CDR2 SVGIG (reference sequence). For the CDR3, the DNA is TGTGCCTGGACCCCAGGGGTCTTGGGAGAAGCTTTCTTT. This encodes CAWTPGVLGEAFF.

The J gene is TRBJ1-2, the V gene TRBV5-4, with D perhaps TRBD1 (5 bases). The CDR3 is 15 residues long. Looked up from germline, CDR1 is SGHNT and CDR2 is YYREEE (reference sequence). Trimming removed 4 bases at V and 4 bases at J, with 17 bases between. This CDR3 is CASSPGGGGGYGYTF. Here the CDR3 DNA reads TGTGCCAGCAGCCCCGGCGGCGGCGGGGGCTATGGCTACACCTTC.

This chain links TRBV15 with TRBJ2-3; 10 bases fit TRBD2. Trimming at V came to 5 bases and at J to 7 bases, leaving 12 bases not matched to a gene. CDR1 and CDR2 from the germline V gene are LNHNV and YYDKDF (reference sequence). The CDR3 is 16 amino acids. The CDR3 here is CATSEESGGALYTQYF. As DNA, the CDR3 is TGTGCCACCAGCGAAGAGAGCGGGGGGGCTTTATATACGCAGTATTTT.

This clone was counted a single time. The V and J genes are TRBV7-9 and TRBJ1-4; the match to TRBD1 covers 9 bases. V lost 5 bases, J lost 8 bases, and 6 bases stayed unmatched. Per germline, CDR1 SEHNR and CDR2 FQNEAQ (reference sequence). The CDR3 spans 14 residues. The CDR3 DNA reads TGTGCCAGCAGCCGACAGGGGGATGGCGAAAAACTGTTTTTT. Encoded protein: CASSRQGDGEKLFF.

The chain combines TRBV2 with TRBJ1-1, with a weak D call TRBD1 (5 bases). The ends were cut back, 6 bases at V and 0 bases at J, with 17 bases in the middle. CDR3 size: 16 residues. Germline CDR1 and CDR2: SNHLY and FYNNEI. The CDR3 protein is CASRVDIQIMNTEAFF. In DNA form, the CDR3 reads TGTGCCAGCAGGGTGGACATACAGATCATGAACACTGAAGCTTTCTTT.

The chain links TRBV28 to TRBJ2-3; TRBD2 agrees at 11 bases. The CDR3 totals 16 residues. Germline V gene data show CDR1 as MDHEN and CDR2 as SYDVKM. Trimming at V came to 4 bases and at J to 1 base, leaving 4 bases not matched to a gene. The CDR3 nucleotides are TGTGCCAGCAGTTCGGGGACTAGCGGAGGCACAGATACGCAGTATTTT. Translation gives CASSSGTSGGTDTQYF.

V and J are TRBV4-2 and TRBJ1-4; 9 bases agree with TRBD1. This CDR3 contains 15 residues. Germline values: CDR1 LGHNA, CDR2 YNFKEQ. J lost 11 bases, V lost 6 bases, and 13 bases had no gene match. The CDR3 here is CASSRQGGLDWKLFF. DNA of the CDR3: TGTGCCAGCAGTAGACAGGGGGGACTCGATTGGAAACTGTTTTTT.

The table lists this clone with a count of one. V is TRBV6-5 and J is TRBJ2-7, with D maybe TRBD1 (6 bases). The germline V gene encodes CDR1 MNHEY and CDR2 SVGAGI. The CDR3 consists of 14 residues. Trimming removed 4 bases from V and 7 bases from J, with 17 bases in between. CDR3 region: CASSCPLRGCEQYF. CDR3 coding DNA: TGTGCCAGCAGTTGCCCCCTTAGGGGGTGTGAGCAGTACTTC.

The chain joins TRBV2 to TRBJ2-7; the D is unclear. Germline loops: CDR1 SNHLY, CDR2 FYNNEI. The CDR3 covers 12 residues. V was shortened by 6 bases and J by 1 base, with 7 bases between the two germline ends. CDR3 bases: TGTGCCAGCAGACGCTCGTCCTACGAGCAGTACTTC. As protein: CASRRSSYEQYF.

V gene TRBV6-5 combines with J gene TRBJ1-1, with TRBD1 identical over 7 bases. CDR1 is MNHEY, CDR2 SVGAGI, per germline. The CDR3 spans 14 residues. Trimming took 6 bases from V and 1 from J; bases not matched to a gene: 5. As DNA, the CDR3 is TGTGCCAGCAGCCCGGGACAGAGGAACACTGAAGCTTTCTTT. This sequence encodes CASSPGQRNTEAFF.

This clone appeared a single time. The chain couples TRBV5-5 to TRBJ2-7, with D perhaps assigned TRBD1 or TRBD2 (5 bases each). This CDR3 region has 12 residues. Trimming took off 4 bases at V and 6 bases at J, with 11 bases between the two ends. The germline gives CDR1 SGHKS, CDR2 YYEKEE (reference sequence). The CDR3 protein is CASSPGTSEQYF. In DNA form, the CDR3 reads TGTGCCAGCAGCCCAGGGACGTCCGAGCAGTACTTC.